This is a list of T cell receptor beta chains from one sample in a study of human T cells and chemical hapten exposure. TCRdb re-called the RACE reads with MiXCR, one entry per CDR3 protein. The profile covers 85,000 to 130,000 distinct CDR3 sequences, with approximately 12% appearing a single time and about 1.6% taken by the ten largest. The source was whole blood, collected in connection with sensitization to the hapten diphenylcyclopropenone (DPC). Every receptor here comes from a woman between 50 and 59 years old with alopecia areata. Some clones in this sample may be carry-over from other donors' samples. The CDR3 runs from the conserved cysteine through the conserved F or W. The D gene is left open where the match is weak. Some rows have no size entry. The others give once, few or many, or a class for an expanded clone.

j_gene: TRBJ2-3; abundance: .; d_gene: .; v_gene: TRBV18; CDR3aa: CASSQTTTTVTQYF; CDR3nt: TGTGCCAGCTCACAAACCACTACCACAGTTACGCAGTATTTT
j_gene: TRBJ2-1; abundance: many; d_gene: TRBD1; v_gene: TRBV7-2; CDR3aa: CASRDRGWNEQFF; CDR3nt: TGTGCCAGCCGGGACAGGGGATGGAATGAGCAGTTCTTC
j_gene: TRBJ1-1; abundance: .; d_gene: .; v_gene: TRBV5-1; CDR3aa: CASSLELNTEAFF; CDR3nt: TGCGCCAGCAGCTTGGAGTTGAACACTGAAGCTTTCTTT
j_gene: TRBJ1-2; abundance: .; d_gene: .; v_gene: TRBV15; CDR3aa: CATSSNNYGYTF; CDR3nt: TGTGCCACCAGCAGCAATAACTATGGCTACACCTTC
j_gene: TRBJ2-3; abundance: .; d_gene: .; v_gene: TRBV10-2; CDR3aa: CASSVNPSLSTDTQYF; CDR3nt: TGCGCCAGCAGTGTTAACCCTTCCCTGAGCACAGATACGCAGTATTTT
j_gene: TRBJ1-5; abundance: many; d_gene: .; v_gene: TRBV18; CDR3aa: CASSPGTPKENQPQHF; CDR3nt: TGTGCCAGCTCACCAGGGACACCGAAGGAGAACCAGCCCCAGCATTTT
j_gene: TRBJ1-5; abundance: .; d_gene: .; v_gene: TRBV12-3/TRBV12-4; CDR3aa: CASSLARLGQPQHF; CDR3nt: TGTGCCAGCAGTTTAGCGAGGCTGGGCCAGCCCCAGCATTTT
j_gene: TRBJ2-1; abundance: .; d_gene: .; v_gene: TRBV5-1; CDR3aa: CASSLAGGRSYNEQFF; CDR3nt: TGCGCCAGCAGCTTGGCCGGGGGTCGCTCCTACAATGAGCAGTTCTTC
j_gene: TRBJ1-5; abundance: many; d_gene: .; v_gene: TRBV6-2/TRBV6-3; CDR3aa: CASSPYRGHQPQHF; CDR3nt: TGTGCCAGCAGTCCTTACAGAGGACATCAGCCCCAGCATTTT
j_gene: TRBJ2-6; abundance: .; d_gene: .; v_gene: TRBV12-3/TRBV12-4; CDR3aa: CASSLGVRTISGANVLTF; CDR3nt: TGTGCCAGCAGTTTAGGTGTCAGGACCATCTCTGGGGCCAACGTCCTGACTTTC
j_gene: TRBJ1-5; abundance: many; d_gene: TRBD1; v_gene: TRBV28; CDR3aa: CASSLSGTGHQPQHF; CDR3nt: TGTGCCAGCAGTTTATCCGGGACAGGCCATCAGCCCCAGCATTTT
j_gene: TRBJ2-3; abundance: .; d_gene: .; v_gene: TRBV28; CDR3aa: CASSYQLVRTDTRYF; CDR3nt: TGTGCCAGCAGTTATCAGTTAGTTCGGACAGATACGCGGTATTTT
j_gene: TRBJ1-5; abundance: few; d_gene: TRBD1; v_gene: TRBV20-1; CDR3aa: CSASATGSLDQPQHF; CDR3nt: TGCAGTGCTAGCGCGACAGGGAGCCTGGATCAGCCCCAGCATTTT
j_gene: TRBJ1-1; abundance: .; d_gene: .; v_gene: TRBV5-1; CDR3aa: CASRKGRGGYVNTEAFF; CDR3nt: TGCGCCAGCAGAAAAGGTCGGGGTGGATACGTGAACACTGAAGCTTTCTTT
j_gene: TRBJ2-5; abundance: .; d_gene: .; v_gene: TRBV11-2; CDR3aa: CASSLGQGGPETQYF; CDR3nt: TGTGCCAGCAGCTTAGGGCAGGGCGGGCCAGAGACCCAGTACTTC
j_gene: TRBJ1-6; abundance: few; d_gene: TRBD1; v_gene: TRBV7-2; CDR3aa: CASRLDGTGANSPLHF; CDR3nt: TGTGCCAGCAGACTAGATGGGACAGGCGCTAATTCACCCCTCCACTTT
j_gene: TRBJ2-1; abundance: .; d_gene: .; v_gene: TRBV4-1; CDR3aa: CASSQVPWGRVNEQFF; CDR3nt: TGCGCCAGCAGCCAAGTCCCTTGGGGTCGAGTCAATGAGCAGTTCTTC
j_gene: TRBJ2-4; abundance: few; d_gene: .; v_gene: TRBV29-1; CDR3aa: CSAKRDIQYF; CDR3nt: TGCAGCGCGAAGAGGGACATTCAGTACTTC
j_gene: TRBJ1-4; abundance: few; d_gene: .; v_gene: TRBV3-1; CDR3aa: CASSHWTENEKLFF; CDR3nt: TGTGCCAGCAGCCATTGGACGGAGAATGAAAAACTGTTTTTT
j_gene: TRBJ2-7; abundance: many; d_gene: .; v_gene: TRBV28; CDR3aa: CASSWDTPYEQYF; CDR3nt: TGTGCCAGCAGTTGGGACACCCCCTACGAGCAGTACTTC